This T cell receptor beta chain was observed in a study of T-cell memory formation after mild COVID-19 (dated by TCRdb to the early 2020s). Background for the entire study: TCR sequence clusters from the two donors were largely donor specific. In a couple of donors, T-cell clones that expanded and contracted after mild COVID-19 were tracked by sequencing TCRalpha and TCRbeta repertoires over time. Two young, previously healthy adult volunteers made up the cohort, one male and one female. The full study reports these points: Only a couple of mild cases were covered by the study, and larger cohorts that include severe cases with pre-infection samples were considered necessary. Some responding clones were detected in pre-infection memory, suggesting pre-existing cross-reactive memory T cells joined the SARS-CoV-2 response. Clones that contracted from day 15 to 85 showed balanced CD4/CD8 phenotypes, whereas a second wave of clones that expanded from day 15 to 37 leaned towards CD4+. Whether the second-wave clones peaking on day 37 were SARS-CoV-2 specific was not confirmed. Contracting CD4+ clones turned up mainly in the CM and EM memory subsets, whereas EMRA was where CD8+ clones were enriched.

Ficoll-Paque density gradient centrifugation was the method used to isolate PBMCs. Reading from cysteine to phenylalanine, the CDR3 counts 14 amino acids. The retained sequence is limited to the CDR3, 42 bases, with the frame set at the first base. CDR1 is given as MNHNY and CDR2 as SVGAGI, both from the germline V gene (reference sequence). V is trimmed back by 2 bases and J by 7 bases, and the junction contains 2 bases that no gene match accounts for. These reads were obtained on an Illumina NovaSeq 6000. TCRalpha and TCRbeta cDNA libraries were constructed by 5'RACE with constant-segment primers, with sample barcodes and unique molecular identifiers being introduced. Trizol reagent was used to extract RNA from every sample. Libraries were amplified in two PCR steps, with a second sample barcode and Illumina TruSeq adapters added in the second step. Libraries were sequenced on an Illumina NovaSeq with 2 x 150 bp paired-end reads. On the study's bioinformatics: Demultiplexing of reads and collapsing into UMI-guided consensus sequences were performed with migec v1.2.7. Using mixcr v2.1.11, UMI consensuses were aligned to TRA and TRB V and J templates and then assembled into clonotypes. A clonotype was counted as expanded or contracted only when both edgeR and NoisET called the clonotype significant, with the noise models trained on biological replicates. edgeR calls used a false discovery rate-adjusted p below 0.01 and a log2 fold-change threshold of 1. As an exploratory analysis of dynamics, max-normalized trajectories of the 1000 most abundant clonotypes were examined by PCA with hierarchical clustering. Separately sequenced CD4+ and CD8+ repertoires were used to assign the CD4 or CD8 phenotype of responding clones. TCRdb trimmed public reads at Q25 via fastp, called clones via MiXCR and kept in-frame beta chains. Each record represents a unique CDR3 protein, reported with the most common genes and DNA among its rows. TCRdb, not the original authors, processed these V and J calls. Within this sample are 150,000 to 200,000 distinct CDR3 sequences, with about 9.9% of them counted one time only. Approximately 3.4% of the sample belongs to the ten largest clones.

Points on this clonotype: No antigen is known for it. No much larger clonotype is one base removed from it; base qualities were not supplied.

In this chain, TRBV6-6 is recombined with TRBJ2-1, with TRBD1 identical over 10 junction bases. The origin of this receptor is a man aged 18 to 29 who had mild COVID-19 (a few samples of this study predate the infection). The sample titles of this study are shuffled in the database, so cell type and time point are left out; the donor was told from shared clones. The sequenced sample was PBMCs or a T cell subset sorted from them (not recorded which). The nucleotide sequence reads as follows: TGTGCCAGCAGTTACGGGACAGGGGTAAATGAGCAGTTCTTC. It is translated as CASSYGTGVNEQFF.